These 5 T cell receptor beta chains share one sample of origin, sequenced in a study of control samples from healthy donors and cancer patients (dated by TCRdb to between 2020 and 2021). The library relied on the immunoSEQ multiplex PCR assay. TCRdb retrieved this table from immuneACCESS and kept in-frame rearrangements only. Not all clones are present; in checked studies, unresolved V genes account for under half, and no reason is known for the remainder. The sample includes more than 75,000 clones, with about 88% observed a single time. Under 50% of the sample belongs to the ten largest clones. Source material: PBMCs. The receptors here all came from a man in his 70s with lung cancer.

The chain combines TRBV7-6 with TRBJ2-2, with a weak D call TRBD2 (5 bases). Germline V gene sequence: CDR1 SGHVS, CDR2 FNYEAQ. With 1 base removed from V and 1 base from J, the gap between germline ends came to 13 bases. The CDR3 loop spans 17 amino acids. CDR3: CASSLVGGSKNTGELFF. CDR3 in DNA: TGTGCCAGCAGCTTAGTGGGCGGGTCAAAGAACACCGGGGAGCTGTTTTTT. Combining the CDR3 with reference TRBV7-6 and TRBJ2-2 gives the whole variable domain GAGVSQSPRYKVTKRGQDVALRCDPISGHVSLYWYRQALGQGPEFLTYFNYEAQQDKSGLPNDRFSAERPEGSISTLTIQRTEQRDSAMYRCASSLVGGSKNTGELFFGEGSRLTVL.

The chain combines TRBV28 with TRBJ2-7, with D perhaps TRBD2 (5 bases). The CDR3 length is 12 residues. V lost 7 bases and J 0 bases, leaving 7 bases between the germline ends. Germline CDR1 is MDHEN and CDR2 is SYDVKM. The chain's CDR3 is CASITSSYEQYF. DNA for the CDR3: TGTGCCAGCATCACTAGCTCCTACGAGCAGTACTTC. Complete variable domain (other parts from reference TRBV28 and TRBJ2-7): DVKVTQSSRYLVKRTGEKVFLECVQDMDHENMFWYRQDPGLGLRLIYFSYDVKMKEKGDIPEGYSVSREKKERFSLILESASTNQTSMYLCASITSSYEQYFGPGTRLTVT.

This sequence joins TRBV5-1 and TRBJ2-1, with D perhaps TRBD2 (5 bases). This CDR3 comprises 13 residues. Germline V gene sequence: CDR1 SGHRS, CDR2 YFSETQ. V was trimmed by 4 bases and J by 8 bases, leaving 13 bases between them. In nucleotides, the CDR3 is TGCGCCAGCAGCCCGGTGGTGCGGGATGAGCAGTTCTTC. This codes for CASSPVVRDEQFF.

The chain has TRBV19 and TRBJ1-2; maybe TRBD1 (6 bases). The CDR3 has 14 amino acids. V was trimmed by 7 bases and J by 8 bases, leaving 20 bases between them. CDR1 LNHDA and CDR2 SQIVND come from the germline V gene (reference sequence). Written as DNA, the CDR3 is TGTGCCAGTATACAGGGATCGGCACTAGGAGGCTACACCTTC. Protein product: CASIQGSALGGYTF.

This clone showed up just once. V is TRBV7-3 and J is TRBJ2-2, with a tentative D call TRBD2 (5 bases). The CDR3 has 14 amino acids. V was cut by 4 bases and J by 3 bases, with 9 bases left in between. Germline assignment: CDR1 SGHTA and CDR2 FQGTGA. The CDR3 loop is CASSSDGDTGELFF. In DNA form, the CDR3 reads TGTGCCAGCAGCTCGGACGGGGACACCGGGGAGCTGTTTTTT.